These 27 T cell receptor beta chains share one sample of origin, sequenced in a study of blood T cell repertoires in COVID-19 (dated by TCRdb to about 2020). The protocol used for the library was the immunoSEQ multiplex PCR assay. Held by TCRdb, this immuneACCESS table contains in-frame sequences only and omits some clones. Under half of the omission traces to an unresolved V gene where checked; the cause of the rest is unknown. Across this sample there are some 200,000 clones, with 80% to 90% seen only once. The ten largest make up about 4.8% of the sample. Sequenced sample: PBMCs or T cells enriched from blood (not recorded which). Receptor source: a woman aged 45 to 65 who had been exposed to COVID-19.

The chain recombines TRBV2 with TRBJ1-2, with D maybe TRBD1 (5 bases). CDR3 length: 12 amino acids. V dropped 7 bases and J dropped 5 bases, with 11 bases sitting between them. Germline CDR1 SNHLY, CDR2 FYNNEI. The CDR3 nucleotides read TGTGCCAGCACAAAGACAGATTATGGCTACACCTTC. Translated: CASTKTDYGYTF.

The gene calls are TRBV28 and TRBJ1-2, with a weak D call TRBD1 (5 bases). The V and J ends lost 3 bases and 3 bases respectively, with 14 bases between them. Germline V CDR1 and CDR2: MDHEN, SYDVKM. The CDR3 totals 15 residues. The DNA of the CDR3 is TGTGCCAGCAGTTTGGGACTCTCCTCGGACTATGGCTACACCTTC. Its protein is CASSLGLSSDYGYTF.

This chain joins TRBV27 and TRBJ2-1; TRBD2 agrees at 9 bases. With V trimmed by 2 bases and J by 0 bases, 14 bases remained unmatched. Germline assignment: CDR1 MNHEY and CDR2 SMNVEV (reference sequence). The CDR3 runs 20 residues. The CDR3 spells CASSLGTLIPSGDSYNEQFF. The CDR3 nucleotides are TGTGCCAGCAGTTTAGGGACATTAATCCCTAGCGGGGACTCCTACAATGAGCAGTTCTTC.

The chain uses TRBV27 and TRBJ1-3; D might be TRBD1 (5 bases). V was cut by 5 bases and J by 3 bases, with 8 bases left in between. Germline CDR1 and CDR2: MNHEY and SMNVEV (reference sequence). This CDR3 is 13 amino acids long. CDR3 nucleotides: TGTGCCAGCAGTACAGGAGATGGAAACACCATATATTTT. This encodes CASSTGDGNTIYF.

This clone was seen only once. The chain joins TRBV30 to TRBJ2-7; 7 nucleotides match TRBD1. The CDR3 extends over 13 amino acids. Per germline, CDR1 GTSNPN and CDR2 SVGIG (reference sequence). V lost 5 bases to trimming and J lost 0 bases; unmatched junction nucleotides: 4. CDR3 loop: CAWQQGSSYEQYF. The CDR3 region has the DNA TGTGCCTGGCAACAGGGGAGCTCCTACGAGCAGTACTTC.

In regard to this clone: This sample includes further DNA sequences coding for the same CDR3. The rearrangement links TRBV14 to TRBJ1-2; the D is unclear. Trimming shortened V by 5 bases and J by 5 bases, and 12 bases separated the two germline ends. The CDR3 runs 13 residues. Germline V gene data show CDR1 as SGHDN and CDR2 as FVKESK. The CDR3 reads CASSLPGGYGYTF. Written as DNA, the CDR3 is TGTGCCAGCAGCTTACCAGGAGGGTATGGCTACACCTTC.

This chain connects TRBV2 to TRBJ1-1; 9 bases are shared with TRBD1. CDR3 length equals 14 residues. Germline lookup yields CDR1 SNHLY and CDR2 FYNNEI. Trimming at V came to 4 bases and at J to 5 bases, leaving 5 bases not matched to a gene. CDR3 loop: CASSGQGGETEAFF. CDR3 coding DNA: TGTGCCAGCAGTGGACAGGGGGGGGAAACTGAAGCTTTCTTT.

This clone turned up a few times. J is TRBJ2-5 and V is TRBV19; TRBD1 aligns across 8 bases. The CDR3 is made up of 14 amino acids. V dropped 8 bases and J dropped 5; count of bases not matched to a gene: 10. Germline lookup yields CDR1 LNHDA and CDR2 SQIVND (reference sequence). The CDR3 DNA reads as TGTGCCAGTGGAACTGGACAGGGCAAGGAGACCCAGTACTTC. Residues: CASGTGQGKETQYF.

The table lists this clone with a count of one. The CDR3 coding sequence is TGCGCCAGCAGCCAGCAGGGATTGGATGAAAAACTGTTTTTT. Its protein product is CASSQQGLDEKLFF. The rearrangement joins TRBV5-1 to TRBJ1-4; D may be TRBD1 (5 bases). CDR3 length equals 14 residues. The V gene lost 4 bases and the J gene lost 6 bases, with 13 bases spanning the gap. Per the germline V gene, CDR1 is SGHRS and CDR2 is YFSETQ.

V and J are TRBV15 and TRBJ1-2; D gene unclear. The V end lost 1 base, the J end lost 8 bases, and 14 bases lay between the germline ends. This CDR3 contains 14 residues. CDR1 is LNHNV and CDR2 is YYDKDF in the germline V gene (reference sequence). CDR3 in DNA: TGTGCCACCAGCAGAGTTCCGGGGATAAGGGGCTACACCTTC. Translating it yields CATSRVPGIRGYTF.

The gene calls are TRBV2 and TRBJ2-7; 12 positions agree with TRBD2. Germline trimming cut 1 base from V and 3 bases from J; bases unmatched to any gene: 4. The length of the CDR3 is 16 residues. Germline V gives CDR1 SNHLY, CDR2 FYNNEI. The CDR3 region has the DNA TGTGCCAGCAGTGAAGGGCTAGCGGGGGGGGTCTACGAGCAGTACTTC. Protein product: CASSEGLAGGVYEQYF. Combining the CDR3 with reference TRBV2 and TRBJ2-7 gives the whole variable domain EPEVTQTPSHQVTQMGQEVILRCVPISNHLYFYWYRQILGQKVEFLVSFYNNEISEKSEIFDDQFSVERPDGSNFTLKIRSTKLEDSAMYFCASSEGLAGGVYEQYFGPGTRLTVT.

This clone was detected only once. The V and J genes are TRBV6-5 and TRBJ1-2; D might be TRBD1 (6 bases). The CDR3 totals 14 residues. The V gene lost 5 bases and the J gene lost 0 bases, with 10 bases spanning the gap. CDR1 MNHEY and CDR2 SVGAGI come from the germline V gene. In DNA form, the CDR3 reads TGTGCCAGCAGTACAGGGATCGCTAACTATGGCTACACCTTC. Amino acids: CASSTGIANYGYTF.

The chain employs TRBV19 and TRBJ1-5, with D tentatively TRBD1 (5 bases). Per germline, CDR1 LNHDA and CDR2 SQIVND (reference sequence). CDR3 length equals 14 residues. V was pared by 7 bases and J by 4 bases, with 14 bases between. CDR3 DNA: TGTGCCAGTACCACAAACCAGGGAAATCAGCCCCAGCATTTT. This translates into CASTTNQGNQPQHF.

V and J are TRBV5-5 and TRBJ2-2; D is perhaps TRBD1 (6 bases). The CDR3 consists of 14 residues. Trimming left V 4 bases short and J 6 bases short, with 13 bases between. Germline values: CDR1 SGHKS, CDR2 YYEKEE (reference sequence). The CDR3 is CASSRLQGAGELFF. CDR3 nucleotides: TGTGCCAGCAGCCGCCTACAGGGCGCCGGGGAGCTGTTTTTT.

CDR3 nucleotides: TGTGCCAGCATCCCGGACAGAGGGGGACAGCCCCAGCATTTT. This codes for CASIPDRGGQPQHF. V is TRBV2 and J is TRBJ1-5; D possibly corresponds to TRBD1 (6 bases). Germline V gene lookup returns CDR1 SNHLY and CDR2 FYNNEI. The CDR3 sequence is 14 residues long. Trimming left V 7 bases short and J 7 bases short, with 17 bases between. The whole variable domain, remainder taken from reference TRBV2 and TRBJ1-5, is EPEVTQTPSHQVTQMGQEVILRCVPISNHLYFYWYRQILGQKVEFLVSFYNNEISEKSEIFDDQFSVERPDGSNFTLKIRSTKLEDSAMYFCASIPDRGGQPQHFGDGTRLSIL.

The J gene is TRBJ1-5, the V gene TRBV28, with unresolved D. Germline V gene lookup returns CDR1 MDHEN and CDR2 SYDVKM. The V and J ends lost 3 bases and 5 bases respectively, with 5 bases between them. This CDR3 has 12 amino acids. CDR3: CASSLEYQPQHF. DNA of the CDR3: TGTGCCAGCAGTTTGGAGTATCAGCCCCAGCATTTT.

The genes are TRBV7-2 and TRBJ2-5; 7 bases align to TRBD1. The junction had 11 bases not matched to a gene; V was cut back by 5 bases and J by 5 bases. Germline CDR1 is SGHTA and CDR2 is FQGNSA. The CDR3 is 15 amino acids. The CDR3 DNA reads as TGTGCCAGCAGCCAAGGGGGCAGGCCCAGGGAGACCCAGTACTTC. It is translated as CASSQGGRPRETQYF.

The CDR3 loop reads CASAITGYGYTF. Here the CDR3 DNA reads TGTGCCAGTGCCATAACGGGGTACGGCTACACCTTC. The chain is built from TRBV19 and TRBJ1-2; D ambiguous. The CDR3 runs 12 residues. The germline gives CDR1 LNHDA, CDR2 SQIVND (reference sequence). V dropped 8 bases and J dropped 8 bases, with 15 bases sitting between them.

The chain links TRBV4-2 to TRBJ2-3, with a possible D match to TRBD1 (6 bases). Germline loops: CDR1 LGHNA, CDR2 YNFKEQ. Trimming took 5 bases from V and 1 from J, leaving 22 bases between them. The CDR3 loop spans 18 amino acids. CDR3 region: CASSKALSGDRGTDTQYF. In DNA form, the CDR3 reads TGTGCCAGCAGCAAAGCTCTATCAGGGGACCGTGGCACAGATACGCAGTATTTT.

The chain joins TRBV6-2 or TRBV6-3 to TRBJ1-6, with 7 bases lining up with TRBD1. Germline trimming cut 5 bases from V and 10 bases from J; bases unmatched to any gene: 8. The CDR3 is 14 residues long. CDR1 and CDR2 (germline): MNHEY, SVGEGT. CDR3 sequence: CASSEKTGSSPLHF. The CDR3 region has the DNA TGTGCCAGCAGTGAGAAGACAGGGAGCTCACCCCTCCACTTT.

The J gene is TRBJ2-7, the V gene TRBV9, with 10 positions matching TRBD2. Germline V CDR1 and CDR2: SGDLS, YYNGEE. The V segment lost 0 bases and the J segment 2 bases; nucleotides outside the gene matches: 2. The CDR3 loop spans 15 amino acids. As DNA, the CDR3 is TGTGCCAGCAGCGTAGACAGCGGGGGGGCCTACGAGCAGTACTTC. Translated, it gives CASSVDSGGAYEQYF.

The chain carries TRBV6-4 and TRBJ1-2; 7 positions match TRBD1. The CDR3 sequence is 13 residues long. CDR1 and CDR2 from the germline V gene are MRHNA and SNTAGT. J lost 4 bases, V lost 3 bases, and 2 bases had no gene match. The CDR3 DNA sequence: TGTGCCAGCAGTGAAGGGGGCAGCTATGGCTACACCTTC. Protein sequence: CASSEGGSYGYTF.

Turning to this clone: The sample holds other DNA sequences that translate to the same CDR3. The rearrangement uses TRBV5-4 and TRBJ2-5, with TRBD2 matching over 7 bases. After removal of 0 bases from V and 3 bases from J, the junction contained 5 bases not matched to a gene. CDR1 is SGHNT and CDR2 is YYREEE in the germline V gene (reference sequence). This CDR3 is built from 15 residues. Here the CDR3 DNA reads TGTGCCAGCAGCTTGGTCCCCAGCGGGGAAGAGACCCAGTACTTC. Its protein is CASSLVPSGEETQYF.

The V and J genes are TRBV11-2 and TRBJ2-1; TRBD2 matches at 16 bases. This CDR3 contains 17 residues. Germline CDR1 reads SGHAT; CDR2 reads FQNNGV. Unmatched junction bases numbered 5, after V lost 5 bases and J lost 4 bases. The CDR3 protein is CASSLGTSGGAYNEQFF. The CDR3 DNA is TGTGCCAGCAGCCTTGGGACTAGCGGGGGGGCATACAATGAGCAGTTCTTC.

The CDR3 region is CASSQERGMGPGDQYF. CDR3 in DNA: TGCGCCAGCAGCCAAGAACGCGGCATGGGGCCGGGGGACCAGTACTTC. The genes are TRBV4-3 and TRBJ2-5; possibly TRBD2 for D (6 bases). V shed 0 bases and J shed 10 bases, with 21 bases lying between them. CDR1 and CDR2 from the germline V gene are LGHNA and YSLEER. The CDR3 is made up of 16 amino acids.

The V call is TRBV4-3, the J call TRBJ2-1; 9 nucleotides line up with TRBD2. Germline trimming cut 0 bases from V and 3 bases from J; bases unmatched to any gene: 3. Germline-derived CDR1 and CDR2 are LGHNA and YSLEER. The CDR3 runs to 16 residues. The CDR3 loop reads CASSQEARGGYNEQFF. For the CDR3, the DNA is TGCGCCAGCAGCCAAGAGGCGCGGGGGGGCTACAATGAGCAGTTCTTC.

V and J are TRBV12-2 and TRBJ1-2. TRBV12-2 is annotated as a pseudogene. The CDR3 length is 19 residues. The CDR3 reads CASRLAREAPTKFNYGYTF. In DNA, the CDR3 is TGTGCAAGTCGCTTAGCGAGAGAAGCACCAACCAAATTTAACTATGGCTACACCTTC.